Included here is one T cell receptor (beta chain) sequence, with context. This clonotype was observed a few times. Its cognate antigen has yet to be identified. No much larger clone is present one base from it, and per-base qualities are unavailable. Systemically healthy Caucasian individuals from Russia, some 36 in total and aged roughly 6 to 100 years, were included as donors. Each donor gave roughly 9.5 milliliters of peripheral blood, collected into EDTA-treated Vacutainer tubes. PBMCs were isolated by Ficoll-Paque density-gradient centrifugation, with at least 7 million obtained per sample. Total RNA, at least 6 micrograms per sample, was extracted from PBMCs with Trizol reagent. For every donor, an aliquot of PBMCs went through flow cytometry to measure the percentages of naive CD45RAhigh/CD27high T cells. Trimming removed 6 bases from V and 9 bases from J, leaving 27 bases between the germline ends. From the cysteine through the phenylalanine, the CDR3 covers 17 amino acids. This entry keeps only the CDR3 DNA: 51 bases, framed from base 1. Taken from the germline V gene (reference sequence), the CDR1 and CDR2 loops are MNHNY and SVGAGI.

The data derive from a study of blood T cells in healthy people across ages (dated by TCRdb to 2013 to 2016). Regarding the research as a whole: In model experiments, roughly one uniquely barcoded TCR beta cDNA molecule per two T cells was captured by template switching. To track age-related changes in TCR beta repertoire diversity, the study relied on deep sequencing normalized with unique cDNA molecular identifiers. Donors were grouped into four age groups: young (average roughly 17 years), middle-aged (under 40), aged (about 59) and long-lived (just over 80). To avoid experimental bias, donors of different ages were spread randomly across the sequencing lanes. The study analyzed two additional independent replicas of 1 million unique cDNA reads from the same blood draw for two donors, one aged 18 to 30 and one aged 80 or older.

The library was generated by 5' RACE. Data came from an Illumina HiSeq 2500. A second about 7 to 12 cycle PCR used a sample-barcoded 5' primer and a J-beta primer mix. A unique molecular identifier was introduced onto each TCR beta cDNA molecule by a template-switch 5' adaptor carrying 12 random nucleotides. Each sample yielded at least 2.5 million CDR3-containing paired-end reads. All of the RNA was converted into first-strand cDNA using the Mint cDNA synthesis kit, with a TRBC-specific oligonucleotide serving as the primer. Following uracil-DNA glycosylase treatment, all cDNA underwent a first 18-cycle PCR with the universal primers M1SS and BC2_uni_R. The authors' analysis ran thus. Normalization of each sample was performed by random selection of 1 million high-quality reads, each carrying a distinct molecular identifier. Instead of being binned into consensus sequences, reads that shared molecular identifiers were thrown out. MiTCR, run with a Q25 quality threshold and the strictest error-elimination algorithm, handled CDR3 identification, clonotype clustering and error correction. Lower-bound total TCR beta diversity was estimated with a nonparametric unseen species model using Euler transformation. TCRdb reprocessed the public reads (quality trimming at Q25 with fastp, clone calling with MiXCR) and kept in-frame beta chains. One record per CDR3 amino acid sequence lists the most common genes and DNA. The V and J calls, along with clone size, are taken from TCRdb and not from the paper's own processing. The sample table shows around 1,100,000 distinct CDR3 sequences, and 30% to 40% are seen once. Around 13% of the sample is taken by the ten largest.

Points the paper makes about the study in general: Donor CMV infection status was unknown, potentially confounding age-related changes in expanded clonotypes. The percentage of naive T cells measured by flow cytometry correlated strongly with observed TCR beta diversity. The long-lived group showed more naive CD4+ T cells, fewer expanded clones and increased TCR diversity than the aged group, suggesting age selection. Because profiling used bulk unsorted PBMCs, naive and antigen-experienced compartments could not be compared conclusively. Observed TCR beta diversity per million T cells fell roughly linearly with age, and a significant reduction was already apparent by age about 36. Estimates of total diversity based on one million sequenced T cells were considered lower bounds and underestimates.

The sequence is built from TRBV6-6 and TRBJ2-1; tentative D gene TRBD1, with 5 bases matching. This sequence was found in a man aged 18 to 29 in good health. The sequenced sample consisted of blood. The bases read TGTGCCAGCAGCCTACTTTCTGGGGCTGGGCCGTTTGCTGAGCAGTTCTTC. Its amino acids are CASSLLSGAGPFAEQFF.